These 30 T cell receptor beta chains originate from one sample sequenced in a study of blood T cell repertoires in COVID-19. Profiling relied on immunoSEQ multiplex PCR, and the TCRdb table lists in-frame clones only, not all of them. The sample has 290,000 or so clones; about 89% are singletons. Sequenced material: PBMCs or T cells enriched from blood (not recorded which). The receptors stem from a woman aged 18-29 years who had recovered from COVID-19.

In its sample, this clone was seen a few times. CDR3 nucleotide sequence: TGTGCCAGCAGCTTTCCCGGACAGCTAGATGGCTACACCTTC. Its translation: CASSFPGQLDGYTF. The chain couples TRBV11-2 to TRBJ1-2, with D possibly TRBD1 on 6 matching bases. Germline assignment: CDR1 SGHAT and CDR2 FQNNGV. The CDR3 covers 14 residues. The ends were cut back, 3 bases at V and 6 bases at J, with 14 bases in the middle.

The chain couples TRBV11-2 to TRBJ1-6, with D uncertain. The V end was cut by 1 base, the J end by 2 bases, with 9 bases between. The CDR3 consists of 16 residues. The V gene's germline CDR1 is SGHAT and CDR2 FQNNGV. The CDR3 DNA reads TGTGCCAGCAGCTTAGCCCCCAGCGCCTATAATTCACCCCTCCACTTT. Translation: CASSLAPSAYNSPLHF. Using reference TRBV11-2 and TRBJ1-6 for the parts outside the CDR3, the full variable domain is EAGVAQSPRYKIIEKRQSVAFWCNPISGHATLYWYQQILGQGPKLLIQFQNNGVVDDSQLPKDRFSAERLKGVDSTLKIQPAKLEDSAVYLCASSLAPSAYNSPLHFGNGTRLTVT.

In DNA form, the CDR3 reads TGTGCCAGCAGTGTCGGGGGGAATGAGCAGTTCTTC. It is translated as CASSVGGNEQFF. The chain is built from TRBV6-4 and TRBJ2-1; 7 positions agree with TRBD2. The length of the CDR3 is 12 residues. Germline V gives CDR1 MRHNA, CDR2 SNTAGT. V gave up 4 bases and J gave up 7 bases; unmatched junction bases: 1.

The chain recombines TRBV5-8 with TRBJ1-4; the D gene is possibly TRBD1 (5 bases). CDR3 length equals 17 residues. Between the trimmed V and J ends, which lost 2 bases and 4 bases, there was a span of 18 bases. In germline, CDR1 is SGHTS, CDR2 YDEGEE. CDR3 bases: TGTGCCAGCAGCTTTCCCCGGAAACAGGCATATAATGAAAAACTGTTTTTT. It codes for CASSFPRKQAYNEKLFF.

This rearrangement joins TRBV19 to TRBJ1-1; 10 bases agree with TRBD1. This CDR3 region has 13 residues. Losses at the gene ends were 8 bases for V and 3 bases for J; bases not matched to a gene: 3. In germline, CDR1 is LNHDA, CDR2 SQIVND (reference sequence). The CDR3 loop reads CASEGQGYTEAFF. The CDR3 DNA reads as TGTGCCAGTGAGGGACAGGGGTACACTGAAGCTTTCTTT.

The chain is built from TRBV7-9 and TRBJ2-7; D may be TRBD1 (6 bases). This CDR3 region has 13 residues. Germline V lookup: CDR1 SEHNR, CDR2 FQNEAQ (reference sequence). V shed 4 bases and J shed 3 bases, with 10 bases lying between them. The CDR3 spells CASSSTGFYEQYF. CDR3 DNA: TGTGCCAGCAGCTCCACAGGGTTCTACGAGCAGTACTTC.

This sequence joins TRBV28 and TRBJ2-5; TRBD2 matches 13 bases. The CDR3 consists of 17 residues. V shed 3 bases, J shed 1 base, and the junction held 5 bases outside the gene matches. CDR1 is MDHEN, CDR2 SYDVKM, per germline. CDR3: CASSLTSGRPLQETQYF. The CDR3 DNA sequence: TGTGCCAGCAGTTTGACTAGCGGGAGGCCCCTCCAAGAGACCCAGTACTTC. Full variable domain (rest looked up from reference TRBV28 and TRBJ2-5): DVKVTQSSRYLVKRTGEKVFLECVQDMDHENMFWYRQDPGLGLRLIYFSYDVKMKEKGDIPEGYSVSREKKERFSLILESASTNQTSMYLCASSLTSGRPLQETQYFGPGTRLLVL.

The chain joins TRBV6-5 to TRBJ1-3; 7 bases agree with TRBD1. The V gene's germline CDR1 is MNHEY and CDR2 SVGAGI. This CDR3 is built from 15 residues. V dropped 5 bases and J dropped 0; count of bases not matched to a gene: 4. In nucleotides, the CDR3 is TGTGCCAGCAGTCGGGGACAGATCTCTGGAAACACCATATATTTT. The encoded protein is CASSRGQISGNTIYF.

As regards this clone: An end of the junction differs from the germline gene, which may be a read error. The chain links TRBV6-2 or TRBV6-3 to TRBJ2-7; D unclear. The CDR3 is 12 amino acids. Germline V gene lookup returns CDR1 MNHEY and CDR2 SVGEGT. CDR3 sequence (DNA): TGTGCCACCAGTCTTCACTCGGACGAGCAGTACTTC. This codes for CATSLHSDEQYF.

This clone was seen only a few times. The chain couples TRBV7-2 to TRBJ2-7; 7 bases match TRBD1. The germline gives CDR1 SGHTA, CDR2 FQGNSA. With V trimmed by 5 bases and J by 3 bases, 10 bases remained unmatched. The CDR3 has 15 residues. This CDR3 is CASSRAETGRYEQYF. The CDR3 DNA is TGTGCCAGCAGCAGGGCCGAGACAGGGCGCTACGAGCAGTACTTC.

V and J are TRBV6-2 or TRBV6-3 and TRBJ2-4; 7 bases agree with TRBD1. CDR1 MNHEY and CDR2 SVGEGT come from the germline V gene. J was trimmed by 6 bases and V by 5 bases; bases with no gene match: 7. The CDR3 sequence is 14 residues long. The CDR3 is CASSQAGTVNIQYF. CDR3 in DNA: TGTGCCAGCAGTCAAGCCGGGACAGTAAACATTCAGTACTTC.

The rearrangement uses TRBV5-1 and TRBJ2-5; D gene ambiguous. Germline values: CDR1 SGHRS, CDR2 YFSETQ. V gave up 4 bases and J gave up 4 bases, with 8 bases separating them. CDR3 length equals 12 residues. The CDR3 bases are TGCGCCAGCAGCCCCCCATCAGAGACCCAGTACTTC. Encoded protein: CASSPPSETQYF.

The chain joins TRBV30 to TRBJ1-4; D gene ambiguous. Germline loops: CDR1 GTSNPN, CDR2 SVGIG (reference sequence). V was cut by 0 bases and J by 1 base, with 9 bases left in between. This CDR3 region has 15 residues. The CDR3 sequence is CAWSVLSLTNEKLFF. The CDR3 DNA is TGTGCCTGGAGTGTTTTGTCACTAACTAATGAAAAACTGTTTTTT.

The chain joins TRBV5-1 to TRBJ2-1; 10 nucleotides align to TRBD1. Per the germline V gene, CDR1 is SGHRS and CDR2 is YFSETQ. The CDR3 contains 14 residues. Losses at the gene ends were 9 bases for V and 2 bases for J; bases not matched to a gene: 5. The CDR3 protein is CATSDRGTYNEQFF. DNA of the CDR3: TGCGCCACCTCGGACAGGGGGACCTACAATGAGCAGTTCTTC.

The chain couples TRBV19 to TRBJ2-2, with TRBD1 identical over 10 bases. Looked up from germline, CDR1 is LNHDA and CDR2 is SQIVND (reference sequence). The CDR3 totals 14 residues. The junction had 6 bases not matched to a gene; V was cut back by 6 bases and J by 8 bases. This chain's CDR3 is CASSPGQGIGELFF. CDR3 in DNA: TGTGCCAGTAGCCCGGGACAGGGGATAGGGGAGCTGTTTTTT. Complete variable domain (other parts from reference TRBV19 and TRBJ2-2): DGGITQSPKYLFRKEGQNVTLSCEQNLNHDAMYWYRQDPGQGLRLIYYSQIVNDFQKGDIAEGYSVSREKKESFPLTVTSAQKNPTAFYLCASSPGQGIGELFFGEGSRLTVL.

This clone showed up just a few times. The rearrangement uses TRBV3-1 (or the pseudogene TRBV3-2) and TRBJ1-1, with 7 bases aligning to TRBD1. V lost 6 bases to trimming and J lost 0 bases; unmatched junction nucleotides: 4. The CDR3 sequence is 14 residues long. Germline V gene data show CDR1 as LGHDT and CDR2 as YNNKEL (reference sequence). This chain's CDR3 is CASRSDRVNTEAFF. The DNA for the CDR3 is TGTGCCAGCAGATCCGACAGGGTGAACACTGAAGCTTTCTTT.

The chain couples TRBV28 to TRBJ2-1, with D maybe TRBD2 (6 bases). CDR1 and CDR2 from the germline V gene are MDHEN and SYDVKM. Trimming left V 2 bases short and J 6 bases short, with 14 bases between. CDR3 size: 15 residues. CDR3 sequence reads: CASSLPLAGTNEQFF. CDR3 nucleotides: TGTGCCAGCAGTTTACCCTTGGCGGGGACCAATGAGCAGTTCTTC.

The chain has TRBV5-5 and TRBJ2-2; the D gene is possibly TRBD1 (6 bases). CDR3 length: 16 amino acids. V was clipped by 4 bases and J by 1 base, with 14 bases between them. In germline, CDR1 is SGHKS, CDR2 YYEKEE (reference sequence). The CDR3 DNA is TGTGCCAGCAGCCAAGGGACACCTAAGAACACCGGGGAGCTGTTTTTT. It specifies CASSQGTPKNTGELFF.

J is TRBJ2-3 and V is TRBV9, with D hard to call. CDR3 length: 16 residues. Looked up from germline, CDR1 is SGDLS and CDR2 is YYNGEE. V was cut by 0 bases and J by 0 bases, with 11 bases left in between. The CDR3 DNA follows: TGTGCCAGCAGCGTAGCGCCAGGCATCAGCACAGATACGCAGTATTTT. It yields the protein CASSVAPGISTDTQYF.

This chain connects TRBV3-1 (or the pseudogene TRBV3-2) to TRBJ1-5; D is unclear. Germline lookup yields CDR1 LGHDT and CDR2 YNNKEL (reference sequence). The CDR3 sequence is 16 residues long. V lost 4 bases, J lost 0 bases, and 13 bases lay in between. CDR3 sequence reads: CASSPSGGPSNQPQHF. CDR3 DNA: TGTGCCAGCAGCCCCTCGGGAGGGCCTAGCAATCAGCCCCAGCATTTT.

This chain links TRBV5-1 with TRBJ2-3; 9 bases agree with TRBD1. The CDR3 sequence is 19 residues long. CDR1 is SGHRS, CDR2 YFSETQ, per germline. V lost 4 bases, J lost 0 bases, and 15 bases stayed unmatched. The CDR3 nucleotides are TGCGCCAGCAGCCACGGACAGGGGCTGCAAGTAAAGAGCACAGATACGCAGTATTTT. As protein: CASSHGQGLQVKSTDTQYF. The whole variable domain, filled in from reference TRBV5-1 and TRBJ2-3, reads KAGVTQTPRYLIKTRGQQVTLSCSPISGHRSVSWYQQTPGQGLQFLFEYFSETQRNKGNFPGRFSGRQFSNSRSEMNVSTLELGDSALYLCASSHGQGLQVKSTDTQYFGPGTRLTVL.

The chain combines TRBV28 with TRBJ2-7, with 11 bases fitting TRBD2. Germline assignment: CDR1 MDHEN and CDR2 SYDVKM. Trimming removed 2 bases from V and 5 bases from J; junction bases left unmatched: 5. This CDR3 is 15 amino acids long. Here the CDR3 DNA reads TGTGCCAGCAGTTTAAGCCTAGCGGGAGGTCACGAGCAGTACTTC. Translation: CASSLSLAGGHEQYF.

The chain carries TRBV19 and TRBJ2-1, with TRBD1 matching over 7 bases. CDR3 length: 13 amino acids. From germline, CDR1 is LNHDA and CDR2 SQIVND (reference sequence). The V segment lost 5 bases and the J segment 4 bases; nucleotides outside the gene matches: 2. The CDR3: CASSDRVYNEQFF. CDR3 sequence (DNA): TGTGCCAGTAGTGACAGGGTTTACAATGAGCAGTTCTTC. Full variable domain (outside the CDR3, taken from reference TRBV19 and TRBJ2-1): DGGITQSPKYLFRKEGQNVTLSCEQNLNHDAMYWYRQDPGQGLRLIYYSQIVNDFQKGDIAEGYSVSREKKESFPLTVTSAQKNPTAFYLCASSDRVYNEQFFGPGTRLTVL.

The genes are TRBV11-2 and TRBJ2-1; no definite D call. The CDR3 is made up of 12 amino acids. Between the trimmed V and J ends, which lost 5 bases and 4 bases, there was a span of 6 bases. Germline V gene lookup returns CDR1 SGHAT and CDR2 FQNNGV. CDR3 amino acids: CASSAAYNEQFF. DNA of the CDR3: TGTGCCAGCAGCGCCGCGTACAATGAGCAGTTCTTC. The full variable domain, rest sourced from reference TRBV11-2 and TRBJ2-1, is EAGVAQSPRYKIIEKRQSVAFWCNPISGHATLYWYQQILGQGPKLLIQFQNNGVVDDSQLPKDRFSAERLKGVDSTLKIQPAKLEDSAVYLCASSAAYNEQFFGPGTRLTVL.

This chain links TRBV3-1 (or the pseudogene TRBV3-2) with TRBJ2-1; the match to TRBD2 covers 9 bases. Germline CDR1 reads LGHDT; CDR2 reads YNNKEL (reference sequence). The junction had 6 bases not matched to a gene; V was cut back by 3 bases and J by 6 bases. The CDR3 spans 15 residues. The CDR3 DNA reads TGTGCCAGCAGCCAGGGACTAGCAAGCCTCAATGAGCAGTTCTTC. Protein product: CASSQGLASLNEQFF.

This chain uses TRBV4-1 with TRBJ1-6; D ambiguous. CDR3 size: 16 residues. V was shortened by 2 bases and J by 0 bases, with 8 bases between the two germline ends. The germline V gene encodes CDR1 MGHRA and CDR2 YSYEKL. DNA for the CDR3: TGCGCCAGCAGCCAAACCGGGAGCTCCTATAATTCACCCCTCCACTTT. This gives the protein CASSQTGSSYNSPLHF.

This clone was counted a few times. The chain carries TRBV29-1 and TRBJ1-2, with D unresolved. Germline V lookup: CDR1 SQVTM, CDR2 ANQGSEA. The V end lost 5 bases, the J end lost 1 base, and 8 bases lay between the germline ends. The CDR3 is 12 residues long. The CDR3 protein is CSVPEGNYGYTF. In DNA form, the CDR3 reads TGCAGCGTTCCGGAGGGTAACTATGGCTACACCTTC.

V gene TRBV5-5 combines with J gene TRBJ1-4, with unresolved D. CDR1 is SGHKS and CDR2 is YYEKEE in the germline V gene (reference sequence). The CDR3 spans 17 residues. Trimming removed 0 bases from V and 0 bases from J, with 12 bases in between. The CDR3 spells CASSLDLLRATNEKLFF. For the CDR3, the DNA is TGTGCCAGCAGCTTGGATCTCCTCCGAGCAACTAATGAAAAACTGTTTTTT.

The genes are TRBV4-3 and TRBJ2-1, with 7 nucleotides matching TRBD2. Germline assignment: CDR1 LGHNA and CDR2 YSLEER. The length of the CDR3 is 15 residues. Trimming removed 4 bases from V and 6 bases from J; junction bases left unmatched: 9. DNA for the CDR3: TGCGCCAGCAGCCCCGAGCGGGGCCAACTCAATGAGCAGTTCTTC. Encoded protein: CASSPERGQLNEQFF.

The rearrangement uses TRBV27 and TRBJ1-4; D is perhaps TRBD1 (6 bases). V was trimmed by 6 bases and J by 2 bases, leaving 16 bases between them. This CDR3 is built from 16 residues. Germline CDR1 and CDR2: MNHEY and SMNVEV (reference sequence). The CDR3: CASRGGGDSTNEKLFF. CDR3 bases: TGTGCCAGCAGAGGGGGGGGCGACAGCACTAATGAAAAACTGTTTTTT.